This is a list of T cell receptor beta chains from one sample in a study of neoadjuvant anti-PD-1 for oral cavity cancer. Sequencing used immunoSEQ multiplex PCR; TCRdb keeps in-frame clones, though not all of them. Of around 81,000 clones in the sample, more than 80% are singletons; the top ten hold roughly 3%. The specimen was PBMCs, collected before nivolumab (anti-PD-1) treatment. Receptor source: a person aged 40-85 years with oral cavity squamous cell carcinoma. CDR3s include the opening cysteine and the closing phenylalanine or tryptophan. The D gene is left open where the match is weak. Only some rows state a clone size, as once, few, many or a class for expanded clones.

TRBJ2-7,-,TRBD2,TRBV5-6,TGTGCCAGCAGCGATACGGGGGGAATCTACGAGCAGTACTTC,CASSDTGGIYEQYF
TRBJ2-2,-,TRBD1,TRBV6-5,TGTGCCAGCAGCCGACAGGGGGTAAACACCGGGGAGCTGTTTTTT,CASSRQGVNTGELFF
TRBJ1-5,-,TRBD1,TRBV6-1,TGTGCCAGCAGTGAAGCGCAGCCAGGGACAGGGCTGACGAGCAATCAGCCCCAGCATTTT,CASSEAQPGTGLTSNQPQHF
TRBJ2-3,-,-,TRBV30,TGTGCCTGGAGTGTAGGGGCAGGGGAGTTAGATACGCAGTATTTT,CAWSVGAGELDTQYF
TRBJ2-3,-,-,TRBV20-1,TGCAGTGCCCTAGAAGGGGGGACGCAGTATTTT,CSALEGGTQYF
TRBJ2-7,-,TRBD1,TRBV4-1,TGCGCCAGCAGCCAAGAGGGACAGGGGAGATACGAGCAGTACTTC,CASSQEGQGRYEQYF
TRBJ2-1,-,TRBD1,TRBV10-1,TGCGCCAGCCGAAGGGGGCTACCACCGTGGGGGTACAATGAGCAGTTCTTC,CASRRGLPPWGYNEQFF
TRBJ1-3,-,-,TRBV5-8,TGTGCCAGCAGCTTCCAGGCAGGAAACACCATATATTTT,CASSFQAGNTIYF
TRBJ2-1,-,-,TRBV5-1,TGCGCCAGCAGCTTGGAGGCCACTAGCTCCTACAATGAGCAGTTCTTC,CASSLEATSSYNEQFF
TRBJ2-1,-,-,TRBV4-1,TGCGCCAGCAGCCAAGAAAGGGGTGAGCAGTTCTTC,CASSQERGEQFF
TRBJ1-3,-,-,TRBV29-1,TGCAGCGTCTTGACCCTCTCTGGAAACACCATATATTTT,CSVLTLSGNTIYF
TRBJ1-5,-,-,TRBV11-3,TGTGCCAGCACCAGTGGAAGCAATCAGCCCCAGCATTTT,CASTSGSNQPQHF
TRBJ2-5,-,-,TRBV5-1,TGCGCCAGCAGCTTGGCAGGGGTAGCGACGTACCAAGAGACCCAGTACTTC,CASSLAGVATYQETQYF
TRBJ1-1,few,TRBD1,TRBV6-5,TGTGCCAGCAGACCGACAGGGCCGAACACTGAAGCTTTCTTT,CASRPTGPNTEAFF
TRBJ2-7,-,TRBD1,TRBV29-1,TGCAGCGCGGGGACAGGGGGCTACGAGCAGTACTTC,CSAGTGGYEQYF
TRBJ2-1,once,-,TRBV29-1,TGCAGCGTTGAACAACAACAGCGGAGCCTCAATGAGCAGTTCTTC,CSVEQQQRSLNEQFF
TRBJ1-2,once,-,TRBV6-1,TGTGCCAGCAGTGAAACATCAGCTGGCTACACCTTC,CASSETSAGYTF
TRBJ1-4,-,-,TRBV10-3,TGTGCCATCAGTGAGTCGTTGGGCAGGGATAATGAAAAACTGTTTTTT,CAISESLGRDNEKLFF
TRBJ2-1,-,-,TRBV20-1,TGCAGTGCTTACCGGGACACGCAGTTCTTC,CSAYRDTQFF
TRBJ2-3,-,TRBD2,TRBV10-3,TGTGCCATCAGTGCCGGGGTAGCGGGAGCTGCAGATACGCAGTATTTT,CAISAGVAGAADTQYF
TRBJ2-7,-,-,TRBV10-3,TGTGCCATCAGCTTACTAGCTTCGTCCTCCTACGAGCAGTACTTC,CAISLLASSSYEQYF
TRBJ1-2,-,-,TRBV10-1,TGCGCCAGCAGCCCGGGATTAATGGGAGGCTACACCTTC,CASSPGLMGGYTF
TRBJ1-1,-,-,TRBV27,TGTGCCAGCAGTCAGGACAGCTGGAACACTGAAGCTTTCTTT,CASSQDSWNTEAFF
TRBJ2-1,-,TRBD2,TRBV30,TGTGCCTGGAGAGGACTAGCGGGACCGAGCTCCTACAATGAGCAGTTCTTC,CAWRGLAGPSSYNEQFF
TRBJ1-2,medium-sized,TRBD1,TRBV27,TGTGCCAGCAGGGGACAGGGGGATTCAGTGAATGGCTACACCTTC,CASRGQGDSVNGYTF
TRBJ1-4,-,-,TRBV30,TGTGCCTGGGCCCTAAGTGCTAGAGAAAAACTGTTTTTT,CAWALSAREKLFF
TRBJ2-5,once,TRBD2,TRBV20-1,TGCAGTGCTGGGAGGGAAGAGACCCAGTACTTC,CSAGREETQYF
TRBJ1-1,-,-,TRBV5-1,TGCGCCAGCAGCCCGGGACACCTTAACACTGAAGCTTTCTTT,CASSPGHLNTEAFF
TRBJ2-7,-,TRBD1,TRBV5-6,TGTGCCAGCAGTTCGTGGCCGACAGGGGGAAACGAGCAGTACTTC,CASSSWPTGGNEQYF
TRBJ1-2,-,-,TRBV6-6,TGTGCCAGCAGTTACGGGGGGGGAGGCTATGGCTACACCTTC,CASSYGGGGYGYTF
TRBJ2-7,few,-,TRBV11-2,TGTGCCAGCAGCCAACCAATGGCGACCAAGGGCGAGCAGTACTTC,CASSQPMATKGEQYF
TRBJ1-1,-,-,TRBV7-9,TGTGCCAGCAGCCTAACTCCCCTCGGGGGTGGCACTGAAGCTTTCTTT,CASSLTPLGGGTEAFF
TRBJ1-1,-,TRBD1,TRBV19,TGTGCCAGTAGTTGGGACAGCAACACTGAAGCTTTCTTT,CASSWDSNTEAFF
TRBJ1-1,-,-,TRBV7-6,TGTGCCAGCAGCCAACAGGGGAACACTGAAGCTTTCTTT,CASSQQGNTEAFF
TRBJ2-7,-,TRBD2,TRBV6-5,TGTGCCACCGCCCGCGGGAGGGCTTACGAGCAGTACTTC,CATARGRAYEQYF
TRBJ2-2,once,-,TRBV5-1,TGCGCCACCCGGGGGCACGAAGGCGACACCGGGGAGCTGTTTTTT,CATRGHEGDTGELFF
TRBJ2-7,-,TRBD2,TRBV6-5,TGTGCCAGCAGAGCCGGGACTAGTGGCTACGAGCAGTACTTC,CASRAGTSGYEQYF
TRBJ1-1,-,-,TRBV28,TGTGCCAGCAGTACACATTCAAACAGGGTCACTGAAGCTTTCTTT,CASSTHSNRVTEAFF
TRBJ1-3,-,-,TRBV28,TGTGCCAGCGAGGGGAATCCTGGAAACACCATATATTTT,CASEGNPGNTIYF
TRBJ1-1,-,-,TRBV9,TGTGCCAGCAGCGTAGGGGGGAACCTGGGCGCTGAAGCTTTCTTT,CASSVGGNLGAEAFF
TRBJ1-1,-,-,TRBV5-5,TGTGCCAGCAGCTTTCAATCACTAACAGGGAACACTGAAGCTTTCTTT,CASSFQSLTGNTEAFF
TRBJ2-5,-,-,TRBV7-7,TGTGCTAGCAGCCCGACCTCCTCTAAAGAGACCCAGTACTTC,CASSPTSSKETQYF
TRBJ2-3,-,-,TRBV30,TGTGCCTGGAGTCCCCCCAATACAGATACGCAGTATTTT,CAWSPPNTDTQYF
TRBJ2-5,-,-,TRBV2,TGTGCCAGCAGTCCCCAGGAGACCCAGTACTTC,CASSPQETQYF
TRBJ2-5,once,-,TRBV9,TGTGCCAGCAGCGTAGCGCCCGACAGATTTGAGACCCAGTACTTC,CASSVAPDRFETQYF
TRBJ2-7,-,-,TRBV11-3,TGTGCCAGCAGCTTAGATAACTACGAGCAGTACTTC,CASSLDNYEQYF
TRBJ2-3,-,-,TRBV11-3,TGTGCCAGCAGCTTAGGCGTGTCAGGGCAAACAGATACGCAGTATTTT,CASSLGVSGQTDTQYF
TRBJ2-3,-,-,TRBV5-1,TGCGCCAGCAGCTTGGAGGGGGAGCGCACAGATACGCAGTATTTT,CASSLEGERTDTQYF
TRBJ2-2,-,-,TRBV5-1,TGCGCCAGCAGCTGGACTACTGAGAACACCGGGGAGCTGTTTTTT,CASSWTTENTGELFF
TRBJ2-7,few,TRBD1,TRBV5-1,TGCGCCAGCAGCTCGGGACAGGGGAATAGAGAGCAGTACTTC,CASSSGQGNREQYF
TRBJ2-1,once,TRBD2,TRBV7-9,TGTGCCAGCAGCCCCCATGTGGTACAGGGAACACTAGCGGTTGAGCAGTTCTTC,CASSPHVVQGTLAVEQFF
TRBJ2-1,few,-,TRBV4-1,TGCGCCAGCAGCCAAGGGGGATATGGGCAGTTCTTC,CASSQGGYGQFF
TRBJ2-1,-,TRBD2,TRBV18,TGTGCCAGCTCACCGGGACTAGCGGAAAACAATGAGCAGTTCTTC,CASSPGLAENNEQFF
TRBJ1-3,-,-,TRBV7-2,TGTGCCAGCAGCTTATCCAGGTCGGCTGGAAACACCATATATTTT,CASSLSRSAGNTIYF
TRBJ2-7,-,TRBD2,TRBV6-6,TGTGCCAGCAGTTCTGGGACTAGCGGCACCCCCTACGAGCAGTACTTC,CASSSGTSGTPYEQYF
TRBJ1-2,few,TRBD1,TRBV6-5,TGTGCCAGCAAGATGGGACAGGTCTATGGCTACACCTTC,CASKMGQVYGYTF
TRBJ2-7,-,TRBD2,TRBV2,TGTGCCAGCAGGCCGACTAGCGGGATGGACGAGCAGTACTTC,CASRPTSGMDEQYF
TRBJ2-1,-,-,TRBV5-1,TGCGCCAGCAGTTCCGGAGGCTACGGGAGCCACAATGAGCAGTTCTTC,CASSSGGYGSHNEQFF
TRBJ1-1,-,-,TRBV5-1,TGCGCCAGCAGCTTGGAGGACGCCGAACGGGGAGCTTTCTTT,CASSLEDAERGAFF